This is a list of T cell receptor beta chains from one sample in a study of T cell repertoires in cytomegalovirus infection. TCRdb passed the reads through MiXCR, listing each CDR3 protein once. The sample lists 630,000 or so distinct CDR3 sequences; approximately 24% were seen once. Sequenced: CD8+ T cells from PBMCs. The source of these receptors is a human donor in good health (CMV status not recorded). Some clones in this sample may be carry-over from other donors' samples. CDR3s include the opening cysteine and the closing phenylalanine or tryptophan. The order of the fields is V gene, D gene, clone size, J gene, CDR3 DNA, CDR3 protein. The D gene is left open where the match is weak. Not every row has a clone size; where given, it reads once, few, many or a size class.

v_call: TRBV7-9
d_call: TRBD1
clone_size: many
j_call: TRBJ1-2
cdr3_nt: TGTGCCAGCAGCTTCCCGGAGGGACAGGGGGAGAAAGATGGCTACACCTTC
cdr3_aa: CASSFPEGQGEKDGYTF

v_call: TRBV20-1
d_call: -
clone_size: -
j_call: TRBJ2-5
cdr3_nt: TGCAGTGCTAGATTGGAGCGTACCTCCCGGGAGACCCAGTACTTC
cdr3_aa: CSARLERTSRETQYF

v_call: TRBV28
d_call: -
clone_size: few
j_call: TRBJ2-3
cdr3_nt: TGTGCCAGCAGTTTAAACGTGAGACAGTCCACAGATACGCAGTATTTT
cdr3_aa: CASSLNVRQSTDTQYF

v_call: TRBV19
d_call: TRBD1
clone_size: few
j_call: TRBJ2-7
cdr3_nt: TGTGCCAGTAGTACATCGACAGGGCCCAACGAGCAGTACTTC
cdr3_aa: CASSTSTGPNEQYF

v_call: TRBV20-1
d_call: -
clone_size: -
j_call: TRBJ2-2
cdr3_nt: TGCAGTGCTACCCGAATCGGGGAGCTGTTTTTT
cdr3_aa: CSATRIGELFF

v_call: TRBV20-1
d_call: -
clone_size: -
j_call: TRBJ2-6
cdr3_nt: TGCAGTGCTAGGGCCCAACAGGCAGGGGCCAACGTCCTGACTTTC
cdr3_aa: CSARAQQAGANVLTF

v_call: TRBV7-2
d_call: -
clone_size: many
j_call: TRBJ2-2
cdr3_nt: TGTGCCAGCAGCTTACAGGGATGGGAGCTGTTTTTT
cdr3_aa: CASSLQGWELFF

v_call: TRBV28
d_call: -
clone_size: -
j_call: TRBJ1-3
cdr3_nt: TGTGCCAGCAGTTTTTTATCGCCATCTGGAAACACCATATATTTT
cdr3_aa: CASSFLSPSGNTIYF

v_call: TRBV5-1
d_call: -
clone_size: few
j_call: TRBJ2-7
cdr3_nt: TGCGCCAGCAGCTTGGAAGGGGGGCTCCAGTACGAGCAGTACTTC
cdr3_aa: CASSLEGGLQYEQYF

v_call: TRBV29-1
d_call: -
clone_size: -
j_call: TRBJ1-2
cdr3_nt: TGCAGCGTTTCTACGGGGCTCGGGTATGGCTACACCTTC
cdr3_aa: CSVSTGLGYGYTF

v_call: TRBV9
d_call: -
clone_size: few
j_call: TRBJ1-2
cdr3_nt: TGTGCCAGCAGCGAAGGGGGAGATCTTGGCTACACCTTC
cdr3_aa: CASSEGGDLGYTF

v_call: TRBV28
d_call: -
clone_size: few
j_call: TRBJ2-1
cdr3_nt: TGTGCCAGCAGTTTAGGGGACTTAACCAATGAGCAGTTCTTC
cdr3_aa: CASSLGDLTNEQFF

v_call: TRBV28
d_call: TRBD1
clone_size: few
j_call: TRBJ1-2
cdr3_nt: TGTGCCAGCAGTCGCCAAGGGGACAGCTTATCCTATGGCTACACCTTC
cdr3_aa: CASSRQGDSLSYGYTF

v_call: TRBV24-1
d_call: TRBD2
clone_size: few
j_call: TRBJ2-1
cdr3_nt: TGTGCCACCAGCGCGGGGGACCACCTCAATGAGCAGTTCTTC
cdr3_aa: CATSAGDHLNEQFF

v_call: TRBV29-1
d_call: -
clone_size: -
j_call: TRBJ2-7
cdr3_nt: TGCAGCGTTGAGTCGACCATAGGCGAGCAGTACTTC
cdr3_aa: CSVESTIGEQYF

v_call: TRBV20-1
d_call: TRBD1
clone_size: -
j_call: TRBJ1-2
cdr3_nt: TGCAGTGCGTGGGACAGGGAAGACTATGGCTACACCTTC
cdr3_aa: CSAWDREDYGYTF

v_call: TRBV29-1
d_call: TRBD1
clone_size: few
j_call: TRBJ1-4
cdr3_nt: TGCAGCGTTGCCGGGACAGGATATGAAAAACTGTTTTTT
cdr3_aa: CSVAGTGYEKLFF

v_call: TRBV7-6
d_call: -
clone_size: many
j_call: TRBJ2-7
cdr3_nt: TGTGCCAGCAGCTTAGTCGCCCAATCCTACGAGCAGTACTTC
cdr3_aa: CASSLVAQSYEQYF

v_call: TRBV7-6
d_call: -
clone_size: many
j_call: TRBJ1-4
cdr3_nt: TGTGCCAGCAGCTTAGTCTATAATGAAAAACTGTTTTTT
cdr3_aa: CASSLVYNEKLFF

v_call: TRBV6-6
d_call: -
clone_size: -
j_call: TRBJ1-4
cdr3_nt: TGTGCCAGCAGTTACTCGGTCGGACCGGAGTCTAATGAAAAACTGTTTTTT
cdr3_aa: CASSYSVGPESNEKLFF

v_call: TRBV4-1
d_call: TRBD1
clone_size: -
j_call: TRBJ1-2
cdr3_nt: TGCGCCAGCAGCCAAGGATACAGGGGGACAGGGGGCTACACCTTC
cdr3_aa: CASSQGYRGTGGYTF

v_call: TRBV23-1
d_call: -
clone_size: -
j_call: TRBJ1-6
cdr3_nt: TGCGCCAGCTGCGCGGAGGGGTCGAATTCACCCCTCCACTTT
cdr3_aa: CASCAEGSNSPLHF